Listed below are T cell receptor beta chains from one sample, sequenced in a study of blood T cells in healthy people across ages. Each CDR3 protein gets one entry after TCRdb re-called the 5' RACE reads with MiXCR. Of over 500,000 distinct CDR3 sequences listed, around 52% are singletons. Specimen: blood. These receptors were collected from a woman over 75 in good health. Both conserved end residues are part of each CDR3. Each record gives: clone size, V gene, J gene, D gene, CDR3 protein, CDR3 DNA. The D gene is left open where the match is weak. Not all rows give a size; the values are once, few, many and, for expanded clones, a class.

NA	TRBV14	TRBJ2-2	NA	CASSQSHGYPGELFF	TGTGCCAGCAGCCAATCACATGGTTATCCCGGGGAGCTGTTTTTT
many	TRBV5-5	TRBJ2-5	NA	CASSIQQGGETQYF	TGTGCCAGCAGCATACAACAGGGAGGGGAGACCCAGTACTTC
few	TRBV12-3/TRBV12-4	TRBJ1-3	NA	CASSLLADTIYF	TGTGCCAGCAGTTTATTGGCGGACACCATATATTTT
NA	TRBV20-1	TRBJ2-1	NA	CSASPYYADRTEQFF	TGCAGTGCTAGCCCCTATTACGCGGACCGGACTGAGCAGTTCTTC
NA	TRBV20-1	TRBJ1-1	NA	CSARDGRGNTEAFF	TGCAGTGCTAGAGATGGGAGAGGGAACACTGAAGCTTTCTTT
few	TRBV6-5	TRBJ1-1	NA	CASSYEGTEAFF	TGTGCCAGCAGTTACGAGGGCACTGAAGCTTTCTTT
many	TRBV7-2	TRBJ2-3	TRBD2	CASSPSGGARTDTQYF	TGTGCCAGCAGCCCTAGCGGGGGGGCCAGAACAGATACGCAGTATTTT
few	TRBV6-6	TRBJ2-7	TRBD2	CASSPIAGDYNEQYF	TGTGCCAGCAGCCCTATAGCGGGAGACTACAATGAGCAGTACTTC
few	TRBV27	TRBJ2-3	TRBD1	CASSLPGQDTDMQYF	TGTGCCAGCAGTTTACCGGGACAGGACACAGATATGCAGTATTTT
NA	TRBV4-1	TRBJ2-1	TRBD2	CASSQVVAGGKDEQFF	TGCGCCAGCAGCCAAGTCGTGGCGGGGGGGAAAGATGAGCAGTTCTTC
few	TRBV7-2	TRBJ1-1	NA	CASSHPIQVNTEAFF	TGTGCCAGCAGCCACCCGATACAAGTGAACACTGAAGCTTTCTTT
many	TRBV6-5	TRBJ2-7	NA	CASTRDGSLEQYF	TGTGCCAGCACCAGAGACGGTTCTCTGGAGCAGTACTTC
NA	TRBV5-1	TRBJ2-3	NA	CASSGGRGSTDTQYF	TGCGCCAGCAGCGGGGGCCGGGGAAGCACAGATACGCAGTATTTT
NA	TRBV18	TRBJ1-6	NA	CASSQQGSPSPLHF	TGTGCCAGCTCTCAACAGGGATCCCCTTCACCCCTCCACTTT
NA	TRBV21-1	TRBJ2-1	NA	CASSTSPGLAGGNICDEQFF	TGTGCCAGCAGCACAAGTCCGGGACTAGCGGGTGGTAATATCTGTGATGAGCAGTTCTTC
once	TRBV19	TRBJ2-1	NA	CATRSGATYNEQFF	TGTGCCACCAGGAGTGGGGCCACCTACAATGAGCAGTTCTTC
NA	TRBV29-1	TRBJ1-2	TRBD1	CSLKRGQGLNYGYTF	TGCAGCCTAAAGAGGGGACAGGGACTCAACTATGGCTACACCTTC
NA	TRBV5-1	TRBJ1-2	NA	CASSSPQTGTTGYTF	TGCGCCAGCAGTTCCCCCCAGACGGGCACCACTGGCTACACCTTC
NA	TRBV6-2/TRBV6-3	TRBJ2-3	NA	CASSYSRSPGQTDTQYF	TGTGCCAGCAGTTACTCGAGGTCTCCGGGGCAAACAGATACGCAGTATTTT
many	TRBV9	TRBJ2-3	NA	CASSVDVGPSTEDTQYF	TGTGCCAGCAGCGTAGATGTAGGACCATCCACAGAGGATACGCAGTATTTT
NA	TRBV9	TRBJ2-1	TRBD2	CASSTPSGGFLSEQFF	TGTGCCAGCAGCACACCTAGCGGGGGTTTCTTAAGTGAGCAGTTCTTC
NA	TRBV20-1	TRBJ2-1	NA	CSARRGLQLGLFF	TGCAGTGCTAGAAGGGGACTCCAATTAGGTCTGTTCTTC
many	TRBV7-7	TRBJ2-3	NA	CASSLAYEATQYF	TGTGCCAGCAGCTTAGCGTACGAAGCGACGCAGTATTTT
many	TRBV29-1	TRBJ2-1	NA	CSVQGNEQFF	TGCAGCGTACAAGGCAATGAGCAGTTCTTC
many	TRBV29-1	TRBJ2-7	NA	CSRRGYEQYF	TGCAGCCGTCGGGGGTACGAGCAGTACTTC
once	TRBV29-1	TRBJ2-7	TRBD2	CSASVGLASEQYF	TGCAGCGCTTCAGTGGGACTAGCGAGTGAGCAGTACTTC
many	TRBV29-1	TRBJ2-7	NA	CSVEVQPARDEQYF	TGCAGCGTTGAAGTCCAGCCAGCTCGCGACGAGCAGTACTTC
few	TRBV7-2	TRBJ2-5	NA	CASSLDRVQETQYF	TGTGCCAGCAGCTTAGACCGCGTCCAAGAGACCCAGTACTTC
NA	TRBV11-2	TRBJ2-1	NA	CASYRGTLLLGSYNEQFF	TGTGCCAGCTACCGAGGCACTCTCCTCTTGGGCTCCTACAATGAGCAGTTCTTC
many	TRBV3-1	TRBJ2-7	TRBD1	CASRDRTNYEQYF	TGTGCCAGCCGGGACAGGACTAATTACGAGCAGTACTTC
NA	TRBV7-9	TRBJ1-1	NA	CASSFTQNTEAFF	TGTGCCAGCAGCTTTACACAGAACACTGAAGCTTTCTTT
once	TRBV9	TRBJ2-1	TRBD1	CASSVAPTGFDEQFF	TGTGCCAGCAGCGTAGCCCCGACAGGGTTCGATGAGCAGTTCTTC
NA	TRBV29-1	TRBJ2-6	NA	CSVELGTSGANVLTF	TGCAGCGTTGAGTTGGGGACCTCTGGGGCCAACGTCCTGACTTTC